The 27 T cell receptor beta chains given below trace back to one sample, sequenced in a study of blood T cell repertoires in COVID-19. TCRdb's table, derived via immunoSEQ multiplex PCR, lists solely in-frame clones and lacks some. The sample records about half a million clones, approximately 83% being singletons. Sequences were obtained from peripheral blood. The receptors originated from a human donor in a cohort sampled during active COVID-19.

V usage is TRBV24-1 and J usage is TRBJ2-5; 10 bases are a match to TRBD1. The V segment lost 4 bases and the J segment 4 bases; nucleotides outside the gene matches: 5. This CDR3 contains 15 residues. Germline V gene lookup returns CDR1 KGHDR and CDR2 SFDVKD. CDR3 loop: CATSDPGQGVETQYF. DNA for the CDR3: TGTGCCACCAGTGACCCTGGACAGGGGGTAGAGACCCAGTACTTC.

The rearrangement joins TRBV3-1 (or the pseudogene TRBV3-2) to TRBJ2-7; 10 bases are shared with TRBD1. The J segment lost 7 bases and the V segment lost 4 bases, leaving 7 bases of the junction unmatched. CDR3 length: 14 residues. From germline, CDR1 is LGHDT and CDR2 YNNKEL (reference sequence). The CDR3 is CASSPGQGTGEQYF. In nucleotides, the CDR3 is TGTGCCAGCAGCCCGGGACAGGGGACTGGAGAGCAGTACTTC.

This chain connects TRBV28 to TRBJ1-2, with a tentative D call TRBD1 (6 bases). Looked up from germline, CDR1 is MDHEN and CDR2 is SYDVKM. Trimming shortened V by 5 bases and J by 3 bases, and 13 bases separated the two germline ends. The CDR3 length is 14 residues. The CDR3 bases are TGTGCCAGCAGTATCCCCGGGACACACTATGGCTACACCTTC. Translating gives CASSIPGTHYGYTF.

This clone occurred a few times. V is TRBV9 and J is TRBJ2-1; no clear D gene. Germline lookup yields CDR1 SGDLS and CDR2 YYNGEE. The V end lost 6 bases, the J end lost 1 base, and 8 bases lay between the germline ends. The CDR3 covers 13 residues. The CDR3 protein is CASNENSYNEQFF. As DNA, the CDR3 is TGTGCCAGCAACGAGAATTCCTACAATGAGCAGTTCTTC.

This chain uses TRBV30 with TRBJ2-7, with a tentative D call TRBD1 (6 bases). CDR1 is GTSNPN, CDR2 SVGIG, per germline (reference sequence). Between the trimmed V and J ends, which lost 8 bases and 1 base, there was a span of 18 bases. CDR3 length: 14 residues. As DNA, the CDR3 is TGTGCCGGGGGCGGCAGGGGCCATTCCTACGAGCAGTACTTC. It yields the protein CAGGGRGHSYEQYF.

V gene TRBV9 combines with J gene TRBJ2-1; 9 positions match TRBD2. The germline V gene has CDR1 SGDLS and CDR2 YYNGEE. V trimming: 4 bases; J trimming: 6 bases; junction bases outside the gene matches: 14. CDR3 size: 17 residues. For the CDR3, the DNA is TGTGCCAGCAGCACTAGACTAGCGGAAACGCAAACCAATGAGCAGTTCTTC. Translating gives CASSTRLAETQTNEQFF.

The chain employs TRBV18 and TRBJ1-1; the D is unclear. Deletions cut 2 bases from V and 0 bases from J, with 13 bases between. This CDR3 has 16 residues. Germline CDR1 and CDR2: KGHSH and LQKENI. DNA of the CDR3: TGTGCCAGCTCACCAAGTTCCGGAGTGGTGAACACTGAAGCTTTCTTT. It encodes CASSPSSGVVNTEAFF.

CDR3 DNA sequence: TGTGCCAGTAGTTTGTCACAGGGGGCGCGAGGGCCCCAGCATTTT. Its protein product is CASSLSQGARGPQHF. The chain combines TRBV19 with TRBJ1-5; TRBD1 agrees at 9 bases. The CDR3 spans 15 residues. V shed 5 bases, J shed 9 bases, and the junction held 11 bases outside the gene matches. Germline V CDR1 and CDR2: LNHDA, SQIVND (reference sequence).

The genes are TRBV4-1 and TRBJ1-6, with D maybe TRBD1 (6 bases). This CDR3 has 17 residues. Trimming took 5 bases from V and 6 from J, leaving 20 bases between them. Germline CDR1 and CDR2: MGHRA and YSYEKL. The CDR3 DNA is TGCGCCAGCAGCTCAAGCTTAAGCGGGGGGCGTAATTCACCCCTCCACTTT. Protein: CASSSSLSGGRNSPLHF.

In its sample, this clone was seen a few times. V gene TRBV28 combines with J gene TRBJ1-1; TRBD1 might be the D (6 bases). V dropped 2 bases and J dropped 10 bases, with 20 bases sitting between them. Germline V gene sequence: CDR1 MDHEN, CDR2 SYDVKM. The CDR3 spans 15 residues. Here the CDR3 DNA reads TGTGCCAGCAGTTTAGGGGGCGCGGAGGTCGACGGAGCTTTCTTT. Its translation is CASSLGGAEVDGAFF. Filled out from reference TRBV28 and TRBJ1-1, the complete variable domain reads DVKVTQSSRYLVKRTGEKVFLECVQDMDHENMFWYRQDPGLGLRLIYFSYDVKMKEKGDIPEGYSVSREKKERFSLILESASTNQTSMYLCASSLGGAEVDGAFFGQGTRLTVV.

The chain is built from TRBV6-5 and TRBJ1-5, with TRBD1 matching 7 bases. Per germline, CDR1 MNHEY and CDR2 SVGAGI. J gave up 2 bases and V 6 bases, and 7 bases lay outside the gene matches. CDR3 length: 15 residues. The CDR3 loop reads CASSPAGTGNQPQHF. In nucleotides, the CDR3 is TGTGCCAGCAGCCCGGCCGGGACAGGCAATCAGCCCCAGCATTTT.

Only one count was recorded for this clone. CDR3 DNA sequence: TGTGCCAGCAGCGGGGACAGTTTGAACACTGAAGCTTTCTTT. Amino acid sequence: CASSGDSLNTEAFF. The chain employs TRBV7-2 and TRBJ1-1, with 7 nucleotides matching TRBD1. The CDR3 runs 14 residues. The V gene end was trimmed by 5 bases and the J gene end by 0 bases; junction bases not matched to a gene: 3. The germline gives CDR1 SGHTA, CDR2 FQGNSA.

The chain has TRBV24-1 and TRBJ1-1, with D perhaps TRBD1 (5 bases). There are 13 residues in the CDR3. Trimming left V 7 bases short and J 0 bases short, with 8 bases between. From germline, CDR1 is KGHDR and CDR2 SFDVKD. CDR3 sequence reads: CATRDNLNTEAFF. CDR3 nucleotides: TGTGCCACCAGGGACAACTTGAACACTGAAGCTTTCTTT.

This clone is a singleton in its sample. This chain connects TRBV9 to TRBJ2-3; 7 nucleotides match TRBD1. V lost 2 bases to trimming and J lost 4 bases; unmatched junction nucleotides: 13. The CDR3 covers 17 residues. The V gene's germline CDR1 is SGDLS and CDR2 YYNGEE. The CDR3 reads CASSVTDRVGAADTQYF. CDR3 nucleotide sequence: TGTGCCAGCAGCGTGACTGACAGGGTCGGAGCTGCAGATACGCAGTATTTT. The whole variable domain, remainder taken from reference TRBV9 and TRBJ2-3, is DSGVTQTPKHLITATGQRVTLRCSPRSGDLSVYWYQQSLDQGLQFLIQYYNGEERAKGNILERFSAQQFPDLHSELNLSSLELGDSALYFCASSVTDRVGAADTQYFGPGTRLTVL.

CDR3 residues: CASSATGGLGTEAFF. The CDR3, as DNA: TGTGCCAGCAGCGCAACGGGTGGTCTTGGCACTGAAGCTTTCTTT. J is TRBJ1-1 and V is TRBV5-6; D gene uncertain. The V end was cut by 4 bases, the J end by 4 bases, with 17 bases between. Germline CDR1 is SGHDT and CDR2 is YYEEEE. This CDR3 is 15 amino acids long. Filled out from reference TRBV5-6 and TRBJ1-1, the complete variable domain reads DAGVTQSPTHLIKTRGQQVTLRCSPKSGHDTVSWYQQALGQGPQFIFQYYEEEERQRGNFPDRFSGHQFPNYSSELNVNALLLGDSALYLCASSATGGLGTEAFFGQGTRLTVV.

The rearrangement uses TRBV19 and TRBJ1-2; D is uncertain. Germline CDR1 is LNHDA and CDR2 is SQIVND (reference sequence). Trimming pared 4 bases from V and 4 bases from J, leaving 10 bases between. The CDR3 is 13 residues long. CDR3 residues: CASSTDTSYGYTF. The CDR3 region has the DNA TGTGCCAGTAGTACCGACACCAGCTATGGCTACACCTTC.

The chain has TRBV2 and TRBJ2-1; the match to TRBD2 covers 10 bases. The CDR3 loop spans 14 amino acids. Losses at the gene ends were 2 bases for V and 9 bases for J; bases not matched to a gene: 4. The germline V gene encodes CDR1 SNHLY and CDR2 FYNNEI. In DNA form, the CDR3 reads TGTGCCAGCAGTGAAAGCGGGAGGGCCACTGAGCAGTTCTTC. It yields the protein CASSESGRATEQFF.

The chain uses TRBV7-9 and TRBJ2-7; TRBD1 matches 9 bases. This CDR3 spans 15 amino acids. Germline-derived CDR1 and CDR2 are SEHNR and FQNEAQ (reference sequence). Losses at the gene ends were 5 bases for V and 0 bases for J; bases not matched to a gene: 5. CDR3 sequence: CASSPTGGSSYEQYF. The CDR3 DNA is TGTGCCAGCAGCCCGACAGGGGGAAGCTCCTACGAGCAGTACTTC.

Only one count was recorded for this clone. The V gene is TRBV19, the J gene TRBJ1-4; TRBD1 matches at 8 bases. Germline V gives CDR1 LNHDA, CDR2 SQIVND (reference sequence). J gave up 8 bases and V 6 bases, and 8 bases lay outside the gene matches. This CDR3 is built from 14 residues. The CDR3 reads CASSPSGQAEKLFF. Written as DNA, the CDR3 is TGTGCCAGTAGCCCCTCGGGACAGGCGGAAAAACTGTTTTTT.

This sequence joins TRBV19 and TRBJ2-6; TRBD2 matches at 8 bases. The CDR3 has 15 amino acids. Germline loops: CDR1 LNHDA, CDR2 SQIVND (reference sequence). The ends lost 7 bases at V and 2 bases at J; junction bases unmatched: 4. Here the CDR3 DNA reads TGTGCCAGTATGGCGGGGGGAGCTGGGGCCAACGTCCTGACTTTC. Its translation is CASMAGGAGANVLTF.

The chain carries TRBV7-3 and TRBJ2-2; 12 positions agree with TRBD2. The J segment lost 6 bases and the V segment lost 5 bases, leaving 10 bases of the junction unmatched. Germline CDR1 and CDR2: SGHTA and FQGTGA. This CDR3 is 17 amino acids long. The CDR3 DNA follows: TGTGCCAGCAGCCCCACTAGCGGGAGGACCATGGCCGGGGAGCTGTTTTTT. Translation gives CASSPTSGRTMAGELFF.

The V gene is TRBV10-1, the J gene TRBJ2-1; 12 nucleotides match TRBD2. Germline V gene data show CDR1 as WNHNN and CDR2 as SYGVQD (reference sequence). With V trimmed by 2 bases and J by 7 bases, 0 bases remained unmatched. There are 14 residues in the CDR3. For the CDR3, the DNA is TGCGCCAGCAGTGAGCTAGCGGGAGGGAATGAGCAGTTCTTC. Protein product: CASSELAGGNEQFF.

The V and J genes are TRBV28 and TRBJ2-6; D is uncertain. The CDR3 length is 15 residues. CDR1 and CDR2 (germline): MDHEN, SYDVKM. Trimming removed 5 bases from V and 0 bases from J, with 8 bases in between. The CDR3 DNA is TGTGCCAGCAGTGTTGGCAACTCTGGGGCCAACGTCCTGACTTTC. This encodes CASSVGNSGANVLTF.

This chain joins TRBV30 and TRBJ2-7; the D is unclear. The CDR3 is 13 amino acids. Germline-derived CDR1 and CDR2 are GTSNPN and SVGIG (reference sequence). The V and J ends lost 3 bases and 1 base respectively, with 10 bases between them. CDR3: CAWRPTGSYEQYF. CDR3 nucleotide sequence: TGTGCCTGGAGACCGACTGGGTCCTACGAGCAGTACTTC.

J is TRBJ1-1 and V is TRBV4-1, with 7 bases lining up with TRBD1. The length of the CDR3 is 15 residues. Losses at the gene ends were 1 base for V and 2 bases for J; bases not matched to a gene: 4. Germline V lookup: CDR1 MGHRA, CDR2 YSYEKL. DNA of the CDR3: TGCGCCAGCAGCCAAGTGGGACAGAGTAACACTGAAGCTTTCTTT. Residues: CASSQVGQSNTEAFF.

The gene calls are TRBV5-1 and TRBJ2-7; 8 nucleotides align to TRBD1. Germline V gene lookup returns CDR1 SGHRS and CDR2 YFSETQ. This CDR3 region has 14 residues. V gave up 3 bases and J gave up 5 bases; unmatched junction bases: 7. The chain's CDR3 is CASSSGQGSHEQYF. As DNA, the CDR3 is TGCGCCAGCAGCTCAGGACAGGGAAGCCACGAGCAGTACTTC. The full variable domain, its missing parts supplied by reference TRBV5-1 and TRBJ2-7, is KAGVTQTPRYLIKTRGQQVTLSCSPISGHRSVSWYQQTPGQGLQFLFEYFSETQRNKGNFPGRFSGRQFSNSRSEMNVSTLELGDSALYLCASSSGQGSHEQYFGPGTRLTVT.

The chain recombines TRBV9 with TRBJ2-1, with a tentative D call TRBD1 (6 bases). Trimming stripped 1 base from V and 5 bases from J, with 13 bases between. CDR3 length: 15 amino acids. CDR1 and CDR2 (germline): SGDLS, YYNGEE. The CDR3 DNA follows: TGTGCCAGCAGCGTAAGGGGGATTTCCAACAATGAGCAGTTCTTC. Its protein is CASSVRGISNNEQFF.